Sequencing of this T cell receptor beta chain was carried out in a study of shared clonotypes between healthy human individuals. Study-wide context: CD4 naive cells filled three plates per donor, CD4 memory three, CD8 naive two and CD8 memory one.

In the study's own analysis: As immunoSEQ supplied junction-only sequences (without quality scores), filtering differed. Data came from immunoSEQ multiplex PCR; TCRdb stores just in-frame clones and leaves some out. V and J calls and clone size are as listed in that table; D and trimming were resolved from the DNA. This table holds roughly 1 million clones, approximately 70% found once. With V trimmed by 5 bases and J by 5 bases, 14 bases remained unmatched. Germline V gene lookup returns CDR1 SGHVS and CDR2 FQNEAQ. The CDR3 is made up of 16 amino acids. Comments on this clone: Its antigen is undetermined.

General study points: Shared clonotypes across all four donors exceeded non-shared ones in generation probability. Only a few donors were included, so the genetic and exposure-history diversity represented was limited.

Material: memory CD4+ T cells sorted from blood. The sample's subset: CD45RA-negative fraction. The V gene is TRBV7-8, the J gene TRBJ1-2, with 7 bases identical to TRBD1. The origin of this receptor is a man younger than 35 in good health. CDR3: CASSLQATGQVYGYTF. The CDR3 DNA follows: TGTGCCAGCAGCCTACAAGCGACAGGGCAAGTGTATGGCTACACCTTC.